The sequence of this TCR beta chain was determined in a study of Ad26.COV2.S vaccination and SARS-CoV-2 variants. Profiling relied on immunoSEQ multiplex PCR, and the TCRdb table lists in-frame clones only, not all of them. The sample carries 350,000 to 500,000 clones, around 89% recorded once. Germline V gene sequence: CDR1 LGHNA, CDR2 YNFKEQ. Trimming cost V 4 bases and J 8 bases, with 8 bases left between them. This CDR3 is 12 amino acids long. Treatment in this sample: around 19 received Ad26.COV2.S at low or high dose, single or two shots; about 5 received placebo; per-sample allocation not given. On day 63 after the first injection, vaccine and placebo recipients gave samples.

The chain joins TRBV4-2 to TRBJ2-2; a weak D match, TRBD2 (5 bases). The receptor was isolated from a person between 18 and 59 years old who received the Ad26.COV2.S COVID-19 vaccine or a placebo. Source: peripheral blood, taken in a trial of Ad26.COV2.S vaccine versus placebo. The CDR3 bases are TGTGCCAGCAGCCCCCCGGGGGGGGAGCTGTTTTTT. This sequence encodes CASSPPGGELFF.